Listed below are T cell receptor beta chains from one sample, sequenced in a study of shared clonotypes between healthy human individuals. The data were produced by immunoSEQ multiplex PCR, yet TCRdb's version contains in-frame clones alone and is incomplete. The sample has about 2.3 million clones, just under 95% seen once; the top ten hold approximately 0.4%. Source material: naive CD4+ T cells from PBMCs. The receptor set was obtained from a man younger than 35 in good health. Some clones in this sample may be carry-over from other donors' samples. Both conserved end residues are part of each CDR3. A D gene is named only where the DNA matches it firmly. Expanded clones get a size class; other rows say once, few or many, or leave the size out.

clone_size	j_call	d_call	v_call	cdr3_aa	cdr3_nt
-	TRBJ1-1	TRBD1	TRBV15	CATSTQGTEAFF	TGTGCCACCAGCACACAGGGGACTGAAGCTTTCTTT
-	TRBJ2-5	-	TRBV7-2	CASTPGGRRRETQYF	TGTGCCAGCACCCCCGGGGGGCGGAGGCGAGAGACCCAGTACTTC
once	TRBJ2-2	-	TRBV5-8	CASKKGELNTGELFF	TGTGCCAGTAAAAAAGGAGAACTGAACACCGGGGAGCTGTTTTTT
-	TRBJ1-5	TRBD1	TRBV27	CASSSHYRDRGSQPQHF	TGTGCCAGCAGTTCTCATTACCGGGACAGGGGGAGTCAGCCCCAGCATTTT
-	TRBJ2-2	-	TRBV19	CASSRGTGSAAGELFF	TGTGCCAGTAGTAGGGGAACAGGGTCGGCTGCCGGGGAGCTGTTTTTT
-	TRBJ1-2	-	TRBV19	CASTPTSLYYGYTF	TGTGCCAGTACCCCTACGTCCCTATACTATGGCTACACCTTC
-	TRBJ1-1	-	TRBV5-4	CASSRTEMNTEAFF	TGTGCCAGCAGCCGGACGGAGATGAACACTGAAGCTTTCTTT
-	TRBJ1-2	TRBD1	TRBV6-1	CASSDSGTGKRYTF	TGTGCCAGCAGTGACTCCGGGACAGGGAAGCGCTACACCTTC
once	TRBJ1-4	-	TRBV27	CASSLGLSRGEKLFF	TGTGCCAGCAGTTTAGGTCTTTCCCGAGGTGAAAAACTGTTTTTT
-	TRBJ1-6	-	TRBV2	CASTPLDLALHF	TGTGCCAGCACCCCACTGGACTTAGCCCTCCACTTT
-	TRBJ2-2	-	TRBV5-1	CASSQPTGELFF	TGCGCCAGCAGCCAGCCCACCGGGGAGCTGTTTTTT
-	TRBJ1-2	TRBD1	TRBV4-3	CASSPRREAGGFYTF	TGCGCCAGCAGCCCCCGGCGGGAGGCAGGGGGCTTTTACACCTTC
-	TRBJ1-1	-	TRBV9	CASSVGQLNTEAFF	TGTGCCAGCAGCGTAGGACAGCTGAACACTGAAGCTTTCTTT
-	TRBJ1-2	-	TRBV9	CASTGKITGNYGYTF	TGTGCCAGCACAGGGAAGATCACAGGGAACTATGGCTACACCTTC
-	TRBJ2-7	TRBD1	TRBV6-5	CASSRTGVRAEQYF	TGTGCCAGCAGTCGGACAGGGGTTCGGGCCGAGCAGTACTTC
-	TRBJ2-7	TRBD1	TRBV5-1	CASSLAGTGNPYEQYF	TGCGCCAGCAGCTTGGCCGGGACAGGGAACCCCTACGAGCAGTACTTC
-	TRBJ1-2	-	TRBV28	CASSLADGGATGYTF	TGTGCCAGCAGTTTGGCCGACGGGGGGGCAACGGGCTACACCTTC
-	TRBJ2-1	-	TRBV18	CASSHSLEGQFF	TGTGCCAGCTCACATTCGTTAGAGGGCCAGTTCTTC
-	TRBJ2-1	TRBD2	TRBV6-5	CASSPPRGRAYEQFF	TGTGCCAGCAGTCCCCCTCGCGGGAGGGCCTATGAGCAGTTCTTC
-	TRBJ1-1	-	TRBV30	CAWSEQGYTEAFF	TGTGCCTGGAGTGAACAGGGCTACACTGAAGCTTTCTTT
-	TRBJ2-6	-	TRBV5-4	CASSLPSGANVLTF	TGTGCCAGCAGCTTGCCCTCTGGGGCCAACGTCCTGACTTTC
-	TRBJ2-5	-	TRBV7-2	CASSLDREETQYF	TGTGCCAGCAGCTTAGATAGGGAAGAGACCCAGTACTTC
once	TRBJ1-2	-	TRBV7-9	CASSTELDYGYTF	TGTGCCAGCAGCACGGAGCTAGACTATGGCTACACCTTC
once	TRBJ2-7	TRBD2	TRBV18	CASSPPLAGYVQYF	TGTGCCAGCTCACCACCTCTAGCGGGATATGTGCAGTACTTC
once	TRBJ1-4	-	TRBV28	CASSQLGNRDEKLFF	TGTGCCAGCTCTCAACTCGGGAATAGGGATGAAAAACTGTTTTTT
-	TRBJ2-7	TRBD1	TRBV7-9	CAGSTRDRVYYEQYF	TGTGCCGGCAGCACCCGGGACAGGGTCTACTACGAGCAGTACTTC
-	TRBJ2-6	-	TRBV27	CASSLKASGANVLTF	TGTGCCAGCAGTTTAAAGGCCTCTGGGGCCAACGTCCTGACTTTC
-	TRBJ1-3	-	TRBV6-4	CASKERGGGNTIYF	TGTGCCAGCAAGGAAAGGGGAGGCGGAAACACCATATATTTT
once	TRBJ1-1	-	TRBV20-1	CSARRRTEAFF	TGCAGTGCGAGACGTAGGACTGAAGCTTTCTTT
-	TRBJ2-3	-	TRBV18	CASSPFTRDTQYF	TGTGCCAGCTCACCTTTCACTCGGGATACGCAGTATTTT
once	TRBJ1-3	TRBD1	TRBV28	CASSEPGQGVRSGNTIYF	TGTGCCAGCAGTGAGCCGGGACAGGGGGTCCGCTCTGGAAACACCATATATTTT
-	TRBJ2-2	TRBD2	TRBV5-1	CASRSGTNTGELFF	TGCGCCAGCAGGAGCGGGACTAACACCGGGGAGCTGTTTTTT
-	TRBJ2-1	-	TRBV29-1	CSVRDSGYNEQFF	TGCAGCGTGCGGGACTCTGGCTACAATGAGCAGTTCTTC
-	TRBJ2-1	TRBD1	TRBV7-6	CASSLRQGARGEQFF	TGTGCCAGCAGCCTACGACAGGGGGCGCGGGGTGAGCAGTTCTTC
-	TRBJ2-5	-	TRBV5-1	CASSGQETQYF	TGCGCCAGCAGTGGCCAAGAGACCCAGTACTTC
-	TRBJ2-2	TRBD2	TRBV7-9	CASTAGDRTGELFF	TGTGCCAGCACTGCGGGAGATAGAACCGGGGAGCTGTTTTTT
-	TRBJ1-2	-	TRBV5-8	CASSLASGGGYTF	TGTGCCAGCAGCTTGGCAAGCGGTGGCGGCTACACCTTC
-	TRBJ1-1	-	TRBV4-1	CASSQDEWGGTEAFF	TGCGCCAGCAGCCAAGACGAATGGGGGGGCACTGAAGCTTTCTTT
-	TRBJ2-1	-	TRBV5-1	CASSLGLSAFEQFF	TGCGCCAGCAGCTTGGGTTTGAGCGCCTTCGAGCAGTTCTTC
-	TRBJ2-7	TRBD2	TRBV5-1	CASSSTSGGNRYEQYF	TGCGCCAGCAGCTCGACTAGCGGCGGAAACCGCTACGAGCAGTACTTC
-	TRBJ2-7	-	TRBV5-4	CASSLRSYEQYF	TGTGCCAGCAGCTTGCGTTCCTACGAGCAGTACTTC
-	TRBJ1-1	-	TRBV5-4	CASSLEARQRNTEAFF	TGTGCCAGCAGCTTGGAGGCGCGTCAGAGGAACACTGAAGCTTTCTTT
-	TRBJ1-3	-	TRBV18	CASSRYATGQPISGNTIYF	TGTGCCAGCTCCCGCTACGCAACCGGACAGCCCATCTCTGGAAACACCATATATTTT
-	TRBJ1-4	-	TRBV21-1	CASSKAQGSEKLFF	TGTGCCAGCAGCAAGGCCCAGGGTTCGGAAAAACTGTTTTTT
few	TRBJ1-1	TRBD1	TRBV15	CATSQRDSTEAFF	TGTGCCACCAGCCAACGGGACAGCACTGAAGCTTTCTTT
-	TRBJ2-2	TRBD2	TRBV7-9	CASTFGLAGGTGELFF	TGTGCCAGCACCTTTGGACTAGCGGGGGGCACCGGGGAGCTGTTTTTT
-	TRBJ2-3	TRBD1	TRBV7-9	CASSFPGQGAGDTQYF	TGTGCCAGCAGCTTTCCGGGACAGGGGGCGGGGGATACGCAGTATTTT
-	TRBJ2-7	-	TRBV5-1	CASSSDTTYEQYF	TGCGCCAGCAGCTCGGACACGACCTACGAGCAGTACTTC
-	TRBJ1-5	-	TRBV6-1	CAIARGAQPQHF	TGTGCCATCGCTCGGGGGGCTCAGCCCCAGCATTTT